The 9 T cell receptor beta chains presented below share a single source sample, sequenced in a study of cytomegalovirus exposure and HLA in healthy donors (dated by TCRdb to the late 2010s). Preparation of the library involved the immunoSEQ multiplex PCR assay. A mixture of 60 forward primers for TCR Vbeta segments and 13 reverse primers for TCR Jbeta segments was used in the multiplex PCR. TCRdb re-hosts the immuneACCESS table, in-frame sequences only. Its copies lack some clones; in the studies checked, an unresolved V gene accounts for under half of them, and the cause for the rest is not known. This sample is represented by more than 150,000 clones; 65% to 90% of them were singletons. Approximately 6.3% of the sample is in the top ten clones. Sequencing was performed on PBMCs. The receptors here all came from a woman aged 45-60 years in good health and CMV-seropositive.

This chain uses TRBV29-1 with TRBJ1-2, with D unclear. The CDR3 contains 13 residues. Germline V gene lookup returns CDR1 SQVTM and CDR2 ANQGSEA. V lost 0 bases and J 4 bases, leaving 9 bases between the germline ends. The CDR3 coding sequence is TGCAGCGTTGAAGATGGCGGGGTCTATGGCTACACCTTC. Translated, it gives CSVEDGGVYGYTF.

The chain joins TRBV6-5 to TRBJ2-2, with TRBD2 identical over 7 bases. Trimming cost V 4 bases and J 6 bases; bases outside gene matches: 2. This CDR3 has 13 amino acids. Germline assignment: CDR1 MNHEY and CDR2 SVGAGI. The CDR3 sequence is CASSFRGAGELFF. The CDR3 bases are TGTGCCAGCAGTTTCCGGGGGGCCGGGGAGCTGTTTTTT.

The V gene is TRBV27, the J gene TRBJ2-7; 12 nucleotides match TRBD1. This CDR3 has 15 residues. J gave up 2 bases and V 3 bases, and 2 bases lay outside the gene matches. Germline values: CDR1 MNHEY, CDR2 SMNVEV (reference sequence). CDR3 nucleotides: TGTGCCAGCAGTTTCGGGACAGGGGGCCCCTACGAGCAGTACTTC. This encodes CASSFGTGGPYEQYF.

The chain couples TRBV20-1 to TRBJ1-1, with unresolved D. Trimming stripped 4 bases from V and 11 bases from J, with 11 bases between. This CDR3 is 10 amino acids long. In germline, CDR1 is DFQATT, CDR2 SNEGSKA (reference sequence). DNA for the CDR3: TGCAGTGCTATGAACGGAGAGGCTTTCTTT. Its protein is CSAMNGEAFF.

Worth noting for this clone: Because it lacks the conserved phenylalanine or tryptophan at the end, this CDR3 is likely a read error. The rearrangement links TRBV27 to TRBJ1-6; TRBD1 aligns across 8 bases. The CDR3 extends over 14 amino acids. Trimming took 3 bases from V and 11 from J; bases not matched to a gene: 6. The germline gives CDR1 MNHEY, CDR2 SMNVEV (reference sequence). CDR3 bases: TGTGCCAGCAGTTTCGGGGGGACAGGACCACCCCTCCACCTT. Amino acid sequence: CASSFGGTGPPLHL.

The chain has TRBV2 and TRBJ1-2; TRBD1 matches at 7 bases. V lost 3 bases to trimming and J lost 2 bases; unmatched junction nucleotides: 3. This CDR3 spans 14 amino acids. CDR1 is SNHLY and CDR2 is FYNNEI in the germline V gene. DNA of the CDR3: TGTGCCAGCAGTGATGTACAGGGGAACTATGGCTACACCTTC. Translating gives CASSDVQGNYGYTF.

This chain connects TRBV6-6 to TRBJ1-1, with D possibly matching TRBD1 (5 bases). The CDR3 is 13 residues long. Germline CDR1 reads MNHNY; CDR2 reads SVGAGI (reference sequence). Written as DNA, the CDR3 is TGTGCTTCGAGGCGGGGGATGAACACTGAAGCTTTCTTT. Its protein is CASRRGMNTEAFF.

This clone was seen only once. This rearrangement joins TRBV4-3 to TRBJ1-1, with D tentatively TRBD1 (5 bases). The CDR3 is 13 residues long. V gave up 5 bases and J gave up 11 bases, with 18 bases separating them. In germline, CDR1 is LGHNA, CDR2 YSLEER. CDR3 in amino acids: CASSGSGQGRAFF. The DNA for the CDR3 is TGCGCCAGCAGCGGATCAGGGCAAGGAAGGGCTTTCTTT.

The chain combines TRBV19 with TRBJ2-4; unclear D gene. V was clipped by 4 bases and J by 6 bases, with 7 bases between them. Germline lookup yields CDR1 LNHDA and CDR2 SQIVND (reference sequence). The CDR3 runs 12 residues. The DNA of the CDR3 is TGTGCCAGTAGTACACAATCAAACATTCAGTACTTC. This translates into CASSTQSNIQYF.